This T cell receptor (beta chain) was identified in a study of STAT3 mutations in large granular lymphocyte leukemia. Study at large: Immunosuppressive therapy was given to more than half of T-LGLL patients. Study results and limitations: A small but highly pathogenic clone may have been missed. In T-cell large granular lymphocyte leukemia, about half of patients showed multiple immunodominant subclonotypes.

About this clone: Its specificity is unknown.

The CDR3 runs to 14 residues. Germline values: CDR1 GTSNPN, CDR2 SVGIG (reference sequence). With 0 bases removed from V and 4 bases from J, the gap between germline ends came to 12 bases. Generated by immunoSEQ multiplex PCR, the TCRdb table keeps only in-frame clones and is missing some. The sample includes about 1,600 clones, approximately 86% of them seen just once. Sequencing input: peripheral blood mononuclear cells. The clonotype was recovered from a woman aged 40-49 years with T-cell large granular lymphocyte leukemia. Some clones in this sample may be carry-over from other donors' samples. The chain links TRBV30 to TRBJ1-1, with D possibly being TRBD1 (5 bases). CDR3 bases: TGTGCCTGGAGTGTTAGGGGATTGGGCACTGAAGCTTTCTTT. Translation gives CAWSVRGLGTEAFF. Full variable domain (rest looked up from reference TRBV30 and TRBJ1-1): SQTIHQWPATLVQPVGSPLSLECTVEGTSNPNLYWYRQAAGRGLQLLFYSVGIGQISSEVPQNLSASRPQDRQFILSSKKLLLSDSGFYLCAWSVRGLGTEAFFGQGTRLTVV.